This T cell receptor beta chain was captured by sequencing in a study of human T cells and chemical hapten exposure. Someone pulled total RNA out of unfractionated whole blood. The germline V gene has CDR1 DFQATT and CDR2 SNEGSKA (reference sequence). V lost 2 bases, J lost 10 bases, and 17 bases stayed unmatched. CDR3 length equals 16 residues. TCRdb re-derived calls from the 5' RACE reads in MiXCR, one entry per CDR3 protein. The data hold 80,000 or so distinct CDR3 sequences, with 15% to 20% observed a single time. Remarks on this clonotype: The antigen is undetermined.

Study-level points and caveats: TCRs whose frequency exceeded 1 in 1000 remained the same following DPC sensitization.

The chain uses TRBV20-1 and TRBJ2-3; 8 bases match TRBD2. This receptor was obtained from a female donor in good health. The CDR3: CSARRRSGSYSEAQYF. CDR3 nucleotide sequence: TGCAGTGCTAGAAGGCGGAGCGGGAGTTACTCAGAGGCGCAGTATTTT.